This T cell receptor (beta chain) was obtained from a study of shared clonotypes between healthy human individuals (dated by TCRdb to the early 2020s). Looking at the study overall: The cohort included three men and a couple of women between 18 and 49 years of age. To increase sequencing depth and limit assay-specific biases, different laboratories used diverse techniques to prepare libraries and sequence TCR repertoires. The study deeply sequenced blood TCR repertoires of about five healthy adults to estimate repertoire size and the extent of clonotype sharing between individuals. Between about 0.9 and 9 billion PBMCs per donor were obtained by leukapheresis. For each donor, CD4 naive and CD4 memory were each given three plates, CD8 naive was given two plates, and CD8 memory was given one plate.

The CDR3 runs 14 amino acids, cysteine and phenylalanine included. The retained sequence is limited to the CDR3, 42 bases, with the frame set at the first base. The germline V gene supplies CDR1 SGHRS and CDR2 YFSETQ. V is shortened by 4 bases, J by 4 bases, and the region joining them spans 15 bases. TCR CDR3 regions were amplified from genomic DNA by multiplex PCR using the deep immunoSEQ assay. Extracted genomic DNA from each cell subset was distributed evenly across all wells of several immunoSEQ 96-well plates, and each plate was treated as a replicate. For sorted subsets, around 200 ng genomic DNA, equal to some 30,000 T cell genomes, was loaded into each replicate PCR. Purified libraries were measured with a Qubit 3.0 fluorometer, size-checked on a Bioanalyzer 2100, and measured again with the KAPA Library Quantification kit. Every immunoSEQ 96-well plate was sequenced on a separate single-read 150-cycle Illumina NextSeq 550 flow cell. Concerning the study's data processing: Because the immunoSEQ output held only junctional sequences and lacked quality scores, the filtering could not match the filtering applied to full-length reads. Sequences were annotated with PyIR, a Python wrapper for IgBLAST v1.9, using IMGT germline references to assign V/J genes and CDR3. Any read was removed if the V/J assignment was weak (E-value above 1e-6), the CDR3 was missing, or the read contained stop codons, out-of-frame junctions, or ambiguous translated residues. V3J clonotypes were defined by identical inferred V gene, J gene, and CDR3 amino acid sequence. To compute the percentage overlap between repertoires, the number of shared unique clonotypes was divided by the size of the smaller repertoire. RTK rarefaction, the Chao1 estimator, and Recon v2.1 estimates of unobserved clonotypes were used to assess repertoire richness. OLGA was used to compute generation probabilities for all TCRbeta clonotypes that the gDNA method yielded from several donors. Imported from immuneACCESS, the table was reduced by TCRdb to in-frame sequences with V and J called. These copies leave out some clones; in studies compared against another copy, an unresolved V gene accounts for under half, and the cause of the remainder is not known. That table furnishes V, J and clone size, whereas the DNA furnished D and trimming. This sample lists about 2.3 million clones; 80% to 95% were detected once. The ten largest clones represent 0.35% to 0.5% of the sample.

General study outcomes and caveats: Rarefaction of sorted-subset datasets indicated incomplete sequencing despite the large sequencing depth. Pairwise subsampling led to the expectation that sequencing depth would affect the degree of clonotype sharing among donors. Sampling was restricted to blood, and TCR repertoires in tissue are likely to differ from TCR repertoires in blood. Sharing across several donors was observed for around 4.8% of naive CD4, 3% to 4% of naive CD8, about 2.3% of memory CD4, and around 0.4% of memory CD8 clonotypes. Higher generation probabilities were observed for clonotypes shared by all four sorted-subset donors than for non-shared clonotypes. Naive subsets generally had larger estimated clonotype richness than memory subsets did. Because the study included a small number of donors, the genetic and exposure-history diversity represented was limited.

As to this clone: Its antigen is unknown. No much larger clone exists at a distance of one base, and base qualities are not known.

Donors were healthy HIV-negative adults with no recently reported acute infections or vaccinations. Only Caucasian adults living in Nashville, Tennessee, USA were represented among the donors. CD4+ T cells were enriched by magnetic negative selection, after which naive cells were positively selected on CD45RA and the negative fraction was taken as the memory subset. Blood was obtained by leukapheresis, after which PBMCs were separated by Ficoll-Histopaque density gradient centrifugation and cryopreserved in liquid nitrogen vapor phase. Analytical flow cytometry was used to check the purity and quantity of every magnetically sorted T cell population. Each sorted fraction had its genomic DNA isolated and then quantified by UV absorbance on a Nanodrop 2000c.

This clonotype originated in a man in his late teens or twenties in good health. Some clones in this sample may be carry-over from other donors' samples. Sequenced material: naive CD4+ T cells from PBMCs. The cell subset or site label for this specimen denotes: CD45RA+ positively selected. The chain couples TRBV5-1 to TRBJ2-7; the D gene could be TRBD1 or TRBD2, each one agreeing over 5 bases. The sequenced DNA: TGCGCCAGCAGCCCCCCCGGGACGGCTTACGAGCAGTACTTC. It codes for CASSPPGTAYEQYF.